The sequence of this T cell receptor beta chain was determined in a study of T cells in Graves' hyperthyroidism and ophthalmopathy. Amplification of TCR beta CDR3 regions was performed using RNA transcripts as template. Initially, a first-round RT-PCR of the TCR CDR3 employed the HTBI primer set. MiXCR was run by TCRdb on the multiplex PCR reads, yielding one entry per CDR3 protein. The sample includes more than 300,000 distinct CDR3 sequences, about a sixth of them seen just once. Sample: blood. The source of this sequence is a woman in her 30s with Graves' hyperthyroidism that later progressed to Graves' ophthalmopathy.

Here the CDR3 DNA reads TGTGCCAGCAGTTACTCCCCGGGACAGGGGGGCCTGGAAGCTTTCTTT. Protein: CASSYSPGQGGLEAFF. V and J are TRBV6-2 or TRBV6-3 and TRBJ1-1; TRBD1 agrees at 11 bases. Germline values: CDR1 MNHEY, CDR2 SVGEGT. This CDR3 is 16 amino acids long. V lost 0 bases, J lost 8 bases, and 8 bases stayed unmatched.